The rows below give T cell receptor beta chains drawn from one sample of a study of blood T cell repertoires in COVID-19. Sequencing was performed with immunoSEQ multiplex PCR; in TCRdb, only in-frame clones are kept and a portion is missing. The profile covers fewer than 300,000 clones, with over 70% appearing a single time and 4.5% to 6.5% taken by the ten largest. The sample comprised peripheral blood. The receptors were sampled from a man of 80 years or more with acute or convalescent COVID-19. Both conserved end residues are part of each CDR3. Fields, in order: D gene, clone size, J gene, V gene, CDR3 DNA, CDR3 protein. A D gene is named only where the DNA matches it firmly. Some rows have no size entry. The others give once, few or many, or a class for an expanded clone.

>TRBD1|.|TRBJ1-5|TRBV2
TGTGCCAGCAGGACAGGGAATCAGCCCCAGCATTTT
CASRTGNQPQHF
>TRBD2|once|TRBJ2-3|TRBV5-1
TGCGCCAGCAGCCGCTCAAGCGGGGCGGGCACAGATACGCAGTATTTT
CASSRSSGAGTDTQYF
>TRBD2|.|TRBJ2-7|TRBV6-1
TGTGCCAGCAGTGATCTAGCGGGCCTCTCCTACGAGCAGTACTTC
CASSDLAGLSYEQYF
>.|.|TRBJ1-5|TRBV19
TGTGCCAGTAGAACAGGGAATCAGCCCCAGCATTTT
CASRTGNQPQHF
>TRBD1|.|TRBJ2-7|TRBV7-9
TGTGCCAGCAGCTTAGCCCGGACAGGGGACGAGCAGTACTTC
CASSLARTGDEQYF
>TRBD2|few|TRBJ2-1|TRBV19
TGTGCCAGTAGAGGGTATGAGCTAGCGGGAGGGCCATACAATGAGCAGTTCTTC
CASRGYELAGGPYNEQFF
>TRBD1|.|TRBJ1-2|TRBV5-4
TGTGCCACCTCGGGACAGACCTTCTATGGCTACACCTTC
CATSGQTFYGYTF
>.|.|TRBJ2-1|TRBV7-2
TGTGCCAGCAGCTCCAATCGCGACAATGAGCAGTTCTTC
CASSSNRDNEQFF
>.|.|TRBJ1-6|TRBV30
TGTGCCTGGCACAGTCAGATGGATTCACCCCTCCACTTT
CAWHSQMDSPLHF
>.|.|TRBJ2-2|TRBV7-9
TGTGCCAGCAGCCCGCGGCAGATCACCGGGGAGCTGTTTTTT
CASSPRQITGELFF
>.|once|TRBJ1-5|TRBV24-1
TGTGCCACCAGTGATTCGAGGGGAGGTTACAATCAGCCCCAGCATTTT
CATSDSRGGYNQPQHF
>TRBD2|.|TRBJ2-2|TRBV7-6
TGTGCCAGCGGGAGGGAGGGTGGCCTTACCGGGGAGCTGTTTTTT
CASGREGGLTGELFF
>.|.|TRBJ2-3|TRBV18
TGTGCCAGCTCACCACCGGGGGGAACAGATACGCAGTATTTT
CASSPPGGTDTQYF
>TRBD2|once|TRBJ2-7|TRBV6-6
TGTGCCAGCAGGCCGACTAGCGGGACCCTCTACGAGCAGTACTTC
CASRPTSGTLYEQYF
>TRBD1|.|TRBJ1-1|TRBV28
TGTGCCAGCAGTCGGCGGACAGGGGAAAAGGAAGCTTTCTTT
CASSRRTGEKEAFF
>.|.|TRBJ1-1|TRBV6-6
TGTGCCAGCAGGTCACAGGGAGCAGCTTTCTTT
CASRSQGAAFF
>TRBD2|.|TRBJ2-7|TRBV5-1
TGCGCCAGCAGCTTGCTTAGCGGGAGGTTCGACGAGCAGTACTTC
CASSLLSGRFDEQYF